The TCR beta chain under discussion was sequenced for a study of blood T cells in healthy people across ages. Comment on this clonotype: Antigen unknown.

The study, taken as a whole, reports: Percentage of naive T cells showed a strong correlation with TCR beta diversity.

Trimming at V came to 5 bases and at J to 5 bases, leaving 20 bases not matched to a gene. CDR1 is PRHDT, CDR2 FYEKMQ, per germline (reference sequence). This CDR3 comprises 18 residues. The use of a sample-barcoded 5' primer and a J-beta primer mix characterized a second PCR of about 7 to 12 cycles. MiXCR was run by TCRdb on the 5' RACE reads, yielding one entry per CDR3 protein. Of about 590,000 distinct CDR3 sequences listed, about 30% are singletons. The receptor was derived from a woman older than 75 in good health. The sequenced material came from blood. The chain recombines TRBV13 with TRBJ1-2; TRBD1 agrees at 7 bases. DNA of the CDR3: TGTGCCAGCAGCCCACCAGCCCTTCCCGGGACAGCTTTTTATGGCTACACCTTC. As protein: CASSPPALPGTAFYGYTF. Based on the CDR3 plus reference TRBV13 and TRBJ1-2, the full variable domain is AAGVIQSPRHLIKEKRETATLKCYPIPRHDTVYWYQQGPGQDPQFLISFYEKMQSDKGSIPDRFSAQQFSDYHSELNMSSLELGDSALYFCASSPPALPGTAFYGYTFGSGTRLTVV.